The 29 T cell receptor gamma chains below were found in one sample sequenced in a study of gamma delta lymphoproliferative disorders and STAT genes. Sequencing used genomic DNA taken from PBMCs of patients and controls. TCRdb reprocessed the multiplex PCR reads using CATT. The table shows some 4,300 gamma-chain clones, with about 6.5% occurring only once. Sequencing was carried out using blood. The receptors come from a human donor in good health.

This clone is medium-sized (0.01 to 0.1%). The DNA is left out, because the CDR3 cannot be placed on it with certainty; the CDR3 is given as TCRdb lists it. No call exists for the J gene, whereas the V gene is TRGV11. TRGV11 is an open reading frame, and its role is uncertain. The CDR3 extends over 16 residues, inclusive of both ends. CDR3 sequence reads: CTTVPAGPPRGYKKLF.

This clone is medium-sized. V and J are TRGV8 and TRGJ1 or TRGJ2. No J segment appears in TCRdb, so it was assigned here by matching the sequence to germline. CDR1 and CDR2 (germline): VENAVY, YDSYNSRV. The CDR3 length is 15 residues. With 5 bases clipped from V and 0 bases from J, the junction kept 10 bases outside the gene matches. The DNA of the CDR3 is TGTGCCACCTGGGTAATCCTCCAGAATTATTATAAGAAACTCTTT. Its translation is CATWVILQNYYKKLF.

The rearrangement uses TRGV10 and TRGJP1. In the absence of a J gene in TCRdb, the DNA was matched to germline to assign it here. TRGV10 falls under the ORF class, with uncertain function. Trimming at V came to 8 bases and at J to 11 bases, leaving 21 bases not matched to a gene. The CDR3 has 16 amino acids. CDR3 DNA sequence: TGTGCTGCGTGGGATGGGGCGGGTGACAACTGGTGGTTCAAGATATTT. Translated: CAAWDGAGDNWWFKIF.

By share, this clone counts as medium-sized. The chain carries TRGV2 and TRGJ1 or TRGJ2. The J gene, not given by TCRdb, was assigned here from a germline match of the nucleotide sequence. CDR1 is EGSNGY, CDR2 YDSYNSKV, per germline. V lost 0 bases and J lost 12; bases outside the gene matches: 5. The CDR3 spans 11 residues. CDR3 sequence reads: CATWDGHMKLF. CDR3 DNA: TGTGCCACCTGGGACGGGCACATGAAACTCTTT.

Relative to its sample, this clone is medium-sized. The gene calls are TRGV10 and TRGJP1. No J segment appears in TCRdb, so it was assigned here by matching the sequence to germline. TRGV10 is an ORF for which the function is uncertain. V lost 8 bases, J lost 8 bases, and 0 bases stayed unmatched. This CDR3 has 10 residues. This CDR3 reads CAAWGWFKIF. CDR3 DNA: TGTGCTGCGTGGGGTTGGTTCAAGATATTT.

By share of the sample, this clone is medium-sized. The V call is TRGV11, the J call TRGJ1 or TRGJ2. TCRdb is silent on the J gene; assignment here came from matching the DNA to germline. TRGV11 is an open reading frame whose function is uncertain. This CDR3 spans 14 amino acids. V lost 7 bases to trimming and J lost 5 bases; unmatched junction nucleotides: 11. The CDR3 here is CACWIHPVDYKKLF. The CDR3 region has the DNA TGTGCCTGCTGGATCCACCCCGTGGATTATAAGAAACTCTTT.

Within the sample, this clone is medium-sized. V usage is TRGV10 and J usage is TRGJ1 or TRGJ2. The J gene comes from matching the DNA to germline here; TCRdb lacks it. TRGV10 is identified as an open reading frame with a role that is uncertain. The V and J ends lost 8 bases and 3 bases, in that order; junction bases with no gene match: 14. The CDR3 contains 15 residues. CDR3 nucleotide sequence: TGTGCTGCGTGGGGCCAATTCCAAACTTATTATAAGAAACTCTTT. Translated: CAAWGQFQTYYKKLF.

In this sample, this clone turned up many times. TCRdb assigns this DNA the protein of a much larger clone, which departs from its translation at residue 3; this likely reflects a read error, and the protein shown comes from translating the DNA. V and J are TRGV8 and TRGJ1 or TRGJ2. No J gene is reported in TCRdb; it was inferred here by comparing the DNA with germline. The CDR3 is 12 residues long. Germline-derived CDR1 and CDR2 are VENAVY and YDSYNSRV. DNA for the CDR3: TGTGCCCCCTGGAAATTTTATTATAAGAAACTCTTT. It specifies CAPWKFYYKKLF.

This clone was detected ten times or more. This rearrangement joins TRGV4 to TRGJ1 or TRGJ2. TCRdb is silent on the J gene; assignment here came from matching the DNA to germline. The CDR3 is 11 amino acids. V lost 5 bases, J lost 9 bases, and 7 bases stayed unmatched. The germline V gene has CDR1 EGSTGY and CDR2 YDSYTSSV. CDR3 sequence: CATWGSGKKLF. CDR3 coding DNA: TGTGCCACCTGGGGATCGGGTAAGAAACTCTTT.

There are a few counts of this clone. The limits of the CDR3 on the DNA are not certain, so only TCRdb's listed CDR3 is given. There is no J gene call, but TRGV11 is given as the V gene. TRGV11 is an ORF for which the function is uncertain. The CDR3 region is 17 residues in length, termini included. CDR3 region: CTTVPAGLAPTGWFKIF.

This clone was counted between two and nine times. Other DNA sequences in this sample translate to the same CDR3. The genes are TRGV9 and TRGJ1 or TRGJ2. TCRdb supplies no J gene; here it was assigned by aligning the nucleotide sequence to germline. The CDR3 is 14 amino acids. Trimming cost V 0 bases and J 0 bases; bases outside gene matches: 2. Per the germline V gene, CDR1 is GITISATS and CDR2 is ISYDGTV (reference sequence). For the CDR3, the DNA is TGTGCCTTGTGGGAGGTGCCGAATTATTATAAGAAACTCTTT. It specifies CALWEVPNYYKKLF.

By share, this clone counts as medium-sized. The chain uses TRGV10 and TRGJ1 or TRGJ2. The J gene, left out of TCRdb, was set here by checking the DNA against germline. TRGV10 belongs to the ORF category, with a function that is uncertain. The CDR3 sequence is 12 residues long. Unmatched junction bases numbered 9, after V lost 8 bases and J lost 7 bases. The CDR3 loop reads CAAWDSRYKKLF. CDR3 in DNA: TGTGCTGCGTGGGATTCAAGGTATAAGAAACTCTTT.

This clone is judged medium-sized. The chain links TRGV10 to TRGJP1. No J segment appears in TCRdb, so it was assigned here by matching the sequence to germline. TRGV10 qualifies as an ORF whose function is uncertain. J lost 5 bases, V lost 8 bases, and 9 bases had no gene match. The CDR3 is made up of 14 amino acids. For the CDR3, the DNA is TGTGCTGCGTGGGTCGTCGTTACTGGTTGGTTCAAGATATTT. Encoded protein: CAAWVVVTGWFKIF.

This clone is deemed medium-sized (0.01 to 0.1%). The rearrangement uses TRGV2 and TRGJ1 or TRGJ2. As TCRdb names no J gene, one was assigned here on the basis of a DNA match to germline. The CDR3 consists of 13 residues. V dropped 1 base and J dropped 3; count of bases not matched to a gene: 3. CDR1 is EGSNGY and CDR2 is YDSYNSKV in the germline V gene. CDR3 loop: CATWDGIYYKKLF. In nucleotides, the CDR3 is TGTGCCACCTGGGACGGAATTTATTATAAGAAACTCTTT.

This clone was seen a few times. The chain carries TRGV9 and TRGJ1 or TRGJ2. TCRdb gives no J gene; it was assigned here by matching the DNA to germline. Germline V gives CDR1 GITISATS, CDR2 ISYDGTV (reference sequence). Germline trimming cut 7 bases from V and 3 bases from J; bases unmatched to any gene: 3. The CDR3 length is 11 residues. The CDR3 reads CALCRYYKKLF. CDR3 DNA: TGTGCCTTGTGTCGTTATTATAAGAAACTCTTT.

Relative to its sample, this clone is medium-sized. A junction end diverges from the germline sequence, so it may reflect a read error. The rearrangement links TRGV10 to TRGJP1. Because TCRdb records no J gene, it was assigned here through a match of the DNA to germline. TRGV10 is reported as an ORF; its role is uncertain. The CDR3 is 16 amino acids. The CDR3: CAAWDSAPTPGWFKIF. The CDR3 region has the DNA TGTGCTGCGTGGGATTCGGCGCCTACCCCTGGTTGGTTCAAGATATTT.

This clone has ten or more counts. The gene calls are TRGV9 and TRGJ1 or TRGJ2. TCRdb gives no J gene; it was assigned here by matching the DNA to germline. The trim removed 9 bases at V and 7 bases at J, leaving 6 bases unmatched. The CDR3 is 10 residues long. Germline CDR1 is GITISATS and CDR2 is ISYDGTV (reference sequence). The CDR3 DNA reads TGTGCCTTGGGAGGGTATAAGAAACTCTTT. Protein product: CALGGYKKLF.

Judged by abundance, this clone is medium-sized. The chain recombines TRGV4 with TRGJ1 or TRGJ2. Matching the DNA to germline supplied the J gene, which TCRdb does not give. V was clipped by 0 bases and J by 4 bases; unmatched bases: 6. From germline, CDR1 is EGSTGY and CDR2 YDSYTSSV. The CDR3 extends over 14 amino acids. In DNA form, the CDR3 reads TGTGCCACCTGGGATGGGCAGGAGTATTATAAGAAACTCTTT. It specifies CATWDGQEYYKKLF.

V is TRGV2 and J is TRGJP2. Since TCRdb gives no J gene, matching the DNA to germline was used here to assign it. There are 13 residues in the CDR3. V lost 3 bases, J lost 14 bases, and 12 bases stayed unmatched. CDR1 is EGSNGY, CDR2 YDSYNSKV, per germline. CDR3 region: CATWDSLANIKTF. CDR3 sequence (DNA): TGTGCCACCTGGGACAGTCTGGCCAATATCAAGACGTTT.

By its share, this clone is medium-sized. The DNA for the CDR3 is TGTGCCACCTGGGATAGTCACTATTATAAGAAACTCTTT. Translating it yields CATWDSHYYKKLF. The rearrangement uses TRGV8 and TRGJ1 or TRGJ2. No J gene was available from TCRdb, and it was assigned here by a germline match of the DNA. Germline V gene lookup returns CDR1 VENAVY and CDR2 YDSYNSRV. This CDR3 is 13 amino acids long. J was trimmed by 4 bases and V by 1 base; bases with no gene match: 4.

By proportion, this clone is medium-sized. The chain carries TRGV10 and TRGJP2. TCRdb leaves out the J gene; it was filled in here by matching the DNA to germline. TRGV10 has ORF status, its function being uncertain. The CDR3 has 11 residues. J gave up 10 bases and V 8 bases, and 5 bases lay outside the gene matches. In nucleotides, the CDR3 is TGTGCTGCGTGGGATTTTTGGATCAAGACGTTT. Translation gives CAAWDFWIKTF.

Judged by abundance, this clone is medium-sized. The chain's CDR3 is CATWDGPGMDWIKTF. Written as DNA, the CDR3 is TGTGCCACCTGGGACGGGCCGGGGATGGATTGGATCAAGACGTTT. The chain uses TRGV2 and TRGJP2. The J gene, not given by TCRdb, was assigned here from a germline match of the nucleotide sequence. This CDR3 contains 15 residues. CDR1 is EGSNGY, CDR2 YDSYNSKV, per germline. Trimming took 0 bases from V and 8 from J; bases not matched to a gene: 9.

This clone is classed as medium-sized. Other DNA sequences of this sample code for an identical CDR3. The chain has TRGV8 and TRGJ1 or TRGJ2. In the absence of a J gene in TCRdb, the DNA was matched to germline to assign it here. The V gene's germline CDR1 is VENAVY and CDR2 YDSYNSRV. CDR3 size: 14 residues. Trimming removed 0 bases from V and 3 bases from J; junction bases left unmatched: 5. The CDR3 nucleotides are TGTGCCACCTGGGATAGGCCCAGTTATTATAAGAAACTCTTT. Its protein product is CATWDRPSYYKKLF.

In its sample, this clone is medium-sized (0.01 to 0.1%). This chain links TRGV8 with TRGJ1 or TRGJ2. The J gene comes from matching the DNA to germline here; TCRdb lacks it. The junction had 6 bases not matched to a gene; V was cut back by 2 bases and J by 2 bases. CDR3 length: 14 amino acids. The germline CDR1 and CDR2 sequences are VENAVY and YDSYNSRV. The CDR3 DNA reads TGTGCCACCTGGGATAAGGGGGATTATTATAAGAAACTCTTT. Protein: CATWDKGDYYKKLF.

This clone rates as medium-sized (0.01 to 0.1%). The genes are TRGV2 and TRGJ1 or TRGJ2. TCRdb gives no J gene; it was assigned here by matching the DNA to germline. This CDR3 has 13 residues. Trimming took 0 bases from V and 5 from J; bases not matched to a gene: 4. The germline CDR1 and CDR2 sequences are EGSNGY and YDSYNSKV. The CDR3 here is CATWDGTDYKKLF. The CDR3, as DNA: TGTGCCACCTGGGACGGGACAGATTATAAGAAACTCTTT.

This clone is medium-sized. The rearrangement links TRGV2 to TRGJP2. The J gene was not available in TCRdb and was assigned here by matching the DNA to germline segments. The CDR3 has 16 amino acids. V was pared by 0 bases and J by 2 bases, with 6 bases of the junction left unmatched. Germline V gene lookup returns CDR1 EGSNGY and CDR2 YDSYNSKV. CDR3 in DNA: TGTGCCACCTGGGACGGGCCATGGAGTAGTGATTGGATCAAGACGTTT. Protein sequence: CATWDGPWSSDWIKTF.

This clone has at least ten counts. V gene TRGV9 combines with J gene TRGJ1 or TRGJ2. Here the J gene came from matching the DNA to germline, since TCRdb omits it. V gave up 0 bases and J gave up 4 bases; unmatched junction bases: 3. The CDR3 is 13 residues long. Germline lookup yields CDR1 GITISATS and CDR2 ISYDGTV (reference sequence). CDR3 sequence reads: CALWEVLYYKKLF. The CDR3 DNA follows: TGTGCCTTGTGGGAGGTGCTATATTATAAGAAACTCTTT.

By share, this clone counts as medium-sized. This sequence joins TRGV8 and TRGJP1. TCRdb leaves out the J gene; it was filled in here by matching the DNA to germline. Germline-derived CDR1 and CDR2 are VENAVY and YDSYNSRV. The CDR3 is 12 residues long. Trimming cost V 1 base and J 10 bases; bases outside gene matches: 3. In DNA form, the CDR3 reads TGTGCCACCTGGGATAGATATTGGTTCAAGATATTT. This sequence encodes CATWDRYWFKIF.

Sample share makes this clone medium-sized (0.01 to 0.1%). The CDR3 DNA reads TGTGCCACCTGGGATATCGGGAAACTCTTT. Its protein product is CATWDIGKLF. V is TRGV8 and J is TRGJ1 or TRGJ2. Here the J gene came from matching the DNA to germline, since TCRdb omits it. Germline CDR1 VENAVY, CDR2 YDSYNSRV. V lost 2 bases to trimming and J lost 12 bases; unmatched junction nucleotides: 4. This CDR3 contains 10 residues.